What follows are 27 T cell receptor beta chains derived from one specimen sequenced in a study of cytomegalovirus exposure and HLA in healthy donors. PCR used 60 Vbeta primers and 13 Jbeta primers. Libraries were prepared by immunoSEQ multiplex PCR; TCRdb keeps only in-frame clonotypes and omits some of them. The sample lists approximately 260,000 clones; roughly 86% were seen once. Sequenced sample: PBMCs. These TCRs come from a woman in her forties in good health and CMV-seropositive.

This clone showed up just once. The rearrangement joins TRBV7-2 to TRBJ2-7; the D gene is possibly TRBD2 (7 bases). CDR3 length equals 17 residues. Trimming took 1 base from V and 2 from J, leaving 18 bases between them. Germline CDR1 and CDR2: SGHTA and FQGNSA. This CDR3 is CASSLGGGLALTYEQYF. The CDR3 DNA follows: TGTGCCAGCAGCTTAGGGGGGGGGCTAGCGTTGACCTACGAGCAGTACTTC.

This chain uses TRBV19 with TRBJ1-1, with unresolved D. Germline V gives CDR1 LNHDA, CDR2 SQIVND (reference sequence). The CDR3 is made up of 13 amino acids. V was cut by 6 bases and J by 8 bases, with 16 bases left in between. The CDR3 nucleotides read TGTGCCAGTAGGCCCGACATGAGGGTCGAAGCTTTCTTT. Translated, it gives CASRPDMRVEAFF.

The DNA for the CDR3 is TGTGCCAGCAGCATGGGACTAGGAATGTTTGAGACCCAGTACTTC. It encodes CASSMGLGMFETQYF. The chain combines TRBV7-2 with TRBJ2-5; 8 bases map to TRBD2. Germline trimming cut 5 bases from V and 5 bases from J; bases unmatched to any gene: 10. CDR3 length: 15 amino acids. The germline V gene has CDR1 SGHTA and CDR2 FQGNSA.

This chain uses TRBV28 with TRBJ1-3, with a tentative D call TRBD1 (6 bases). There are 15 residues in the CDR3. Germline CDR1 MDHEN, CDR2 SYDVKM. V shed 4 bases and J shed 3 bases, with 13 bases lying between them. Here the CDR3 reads CASSSESRGGNTIYF. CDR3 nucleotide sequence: TGTGCCAGCAGTTCCGAGAGCAGGGGTGGAAACACCATATATTTT.

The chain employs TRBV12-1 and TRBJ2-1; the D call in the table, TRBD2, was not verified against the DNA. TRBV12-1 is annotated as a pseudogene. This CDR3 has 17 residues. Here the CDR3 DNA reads TGTGCCAGCAGCTTTAAGCGGGAGGGCTGCCGAGGCAATGAGCAGTTCTTC. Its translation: CASSFKREGCRGNEQFF.

The CDR3 sequence is CASSPAGTSYNEQFF. Written as DNA, the CDR3 is TGTGCCAGCAGCCCAGCGGGGACCTCCTACAATGAGCAGTTCTTC. J is TRBJ2-1 and V is TRBV6-5; 7 nucleotides align to TRBD2. With 6 bases clipped from V and 0 bases from J, the junction kept 5 bases outside the gene matches. CDR1 and CDR2 (germline): MNHEY, SVGAGI. There are 15 residues in the CDR3.

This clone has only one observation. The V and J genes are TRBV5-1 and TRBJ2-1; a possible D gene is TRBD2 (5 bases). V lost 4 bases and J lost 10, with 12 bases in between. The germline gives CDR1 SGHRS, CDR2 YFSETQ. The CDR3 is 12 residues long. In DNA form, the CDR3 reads TGCGCCAGCAGCCCCCGAGCGGAGGAGCAGTTCTTC. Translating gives CASSPRAEEQFF.

DNA of the CDR3: TGTGCCAGCAGCTTGGGACTAGATTACAATGAGCAGTTCTTC. Protein: CASSLGLDYNEQFF. This sequence joins TRBV5-6 and TRBJ2-1; D perhaps matches TRBD2 (6 bases). Germline V gene sequence: CDR1 SGHDT, CDR2 YYEEEE. V was clipped by 0 bases and J by 4 bases, with 8 bases between them. The CDR3 extends over 14 amino acids.

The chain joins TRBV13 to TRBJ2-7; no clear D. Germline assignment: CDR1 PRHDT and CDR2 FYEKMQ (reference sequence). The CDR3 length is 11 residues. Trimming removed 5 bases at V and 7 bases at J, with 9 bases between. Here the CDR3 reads CASSLTREQYF. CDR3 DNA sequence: TGTGCCAGCAGCCTGACAAGAGAGCAGTACTTC.

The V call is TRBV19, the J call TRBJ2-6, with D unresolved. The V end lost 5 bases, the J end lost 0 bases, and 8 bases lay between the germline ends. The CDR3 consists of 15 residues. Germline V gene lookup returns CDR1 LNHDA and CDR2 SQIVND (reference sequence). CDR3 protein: CASSATNSGANVLTF. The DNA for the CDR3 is TGTGCCAGTAGTGCAACTAACTCTGGGGCCAACGTCCTGACTTTC.

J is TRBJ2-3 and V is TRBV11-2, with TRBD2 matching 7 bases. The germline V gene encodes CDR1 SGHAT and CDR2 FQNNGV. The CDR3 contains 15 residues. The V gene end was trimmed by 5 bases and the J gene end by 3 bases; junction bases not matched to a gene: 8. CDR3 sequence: CASSPGAGKTDTQYF. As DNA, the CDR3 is TGTGCCAGCAGCCCCGGAGCGGGAAAGACAGATACGCAGTATTTT.

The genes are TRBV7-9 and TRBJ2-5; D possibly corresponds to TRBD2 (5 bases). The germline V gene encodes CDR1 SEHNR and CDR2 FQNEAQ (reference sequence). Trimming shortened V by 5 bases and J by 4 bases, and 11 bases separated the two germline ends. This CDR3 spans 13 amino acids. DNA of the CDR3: TGTGCCAGCAGCGGGAGAGTGGGAGAGACCCAGTACTTC. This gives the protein CASSGRVGETQYF.

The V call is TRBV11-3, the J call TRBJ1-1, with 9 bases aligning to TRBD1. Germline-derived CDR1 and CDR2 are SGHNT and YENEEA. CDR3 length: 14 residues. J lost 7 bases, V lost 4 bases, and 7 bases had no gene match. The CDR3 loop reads CASSSRTGADEAFF. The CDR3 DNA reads TGTGCCAGCAGCTCCCGGACAGGGGCCGATGAAGCTTTCTTT.

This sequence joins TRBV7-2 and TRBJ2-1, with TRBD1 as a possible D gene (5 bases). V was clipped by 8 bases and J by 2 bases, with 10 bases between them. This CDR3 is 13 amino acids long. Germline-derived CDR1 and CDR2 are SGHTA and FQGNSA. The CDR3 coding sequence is TGTGCCAGCGGCAGGGCCCCCTACAATGAGCAGTTCTTC. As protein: CASGRAPYNEQFF.

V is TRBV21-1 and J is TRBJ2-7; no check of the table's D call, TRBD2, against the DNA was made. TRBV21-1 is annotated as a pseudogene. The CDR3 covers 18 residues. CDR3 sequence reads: CASISSGTSGRTLYEQYF. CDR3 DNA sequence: TGTGCCAGCATATCCAGCGGGACTAGCGGGAGGACGTTATACGAGCAGTACTTC.

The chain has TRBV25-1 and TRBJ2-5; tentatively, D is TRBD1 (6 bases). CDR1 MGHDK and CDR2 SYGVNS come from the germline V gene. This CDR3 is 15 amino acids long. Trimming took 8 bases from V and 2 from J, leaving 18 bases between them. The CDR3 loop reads CASGPAQGLQETQYF. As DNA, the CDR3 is TGTGCCAGCGGGCCCGCACAGGGTCTTCAAGAGACCCAGTACTTC. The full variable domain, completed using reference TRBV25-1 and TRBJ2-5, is EADIYQTPRYLVIGTGKKITLECSQTMGHDKMYWYQQDPGMELHLIHYSYGVNSTEKGDLSSESTVSRIRTEHFPLTLESARPSHTSQYLCASGPAQGLQETQYFGPGTRLLVL.

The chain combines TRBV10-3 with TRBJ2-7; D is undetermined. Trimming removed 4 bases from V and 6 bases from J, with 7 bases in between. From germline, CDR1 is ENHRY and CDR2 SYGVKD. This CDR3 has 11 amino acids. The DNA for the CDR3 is TGTGCCATCAGTGGTAACATCGAGCAGTACTTC. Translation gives CAISGNIEQYF.

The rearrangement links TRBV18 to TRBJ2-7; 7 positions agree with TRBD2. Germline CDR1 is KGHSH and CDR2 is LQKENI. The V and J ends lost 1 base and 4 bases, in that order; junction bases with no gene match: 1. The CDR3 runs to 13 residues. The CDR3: CASSPQGGYEQYF. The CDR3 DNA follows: TGTGCCAGCTCACCACAGGGAGGGTACGAGCAGTACTTC.

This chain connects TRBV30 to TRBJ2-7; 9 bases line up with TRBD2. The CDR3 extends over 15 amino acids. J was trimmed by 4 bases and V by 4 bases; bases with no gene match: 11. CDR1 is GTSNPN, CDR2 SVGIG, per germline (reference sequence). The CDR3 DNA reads TGTGCCTGGAATGGAATAGCGGGAGTTGAGTACGAGCAGTACTTC. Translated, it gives CAWNGIAGVEYEQYF. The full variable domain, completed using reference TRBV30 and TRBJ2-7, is SQTIHQWPATLVQPVGSPLSLECTVEGTSNPNLYWYRQAAGRGLQLLFYSVGIGQISSEVPQNLSASRPQDRQFILSSKKLLLSDSGFYLCAWNGIAGVEYEQYFGPGTRLTVT.

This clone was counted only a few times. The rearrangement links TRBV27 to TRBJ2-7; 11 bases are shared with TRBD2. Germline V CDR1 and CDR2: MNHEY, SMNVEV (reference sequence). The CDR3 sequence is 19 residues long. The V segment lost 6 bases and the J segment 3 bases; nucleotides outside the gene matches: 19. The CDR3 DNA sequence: TGTGCCAGCAGCTCTAAGACTAGCGGGAACTCACCCTCAATCTACGAGCAGTACTTC. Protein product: CASSSKTSGNSPSIYEQYF.

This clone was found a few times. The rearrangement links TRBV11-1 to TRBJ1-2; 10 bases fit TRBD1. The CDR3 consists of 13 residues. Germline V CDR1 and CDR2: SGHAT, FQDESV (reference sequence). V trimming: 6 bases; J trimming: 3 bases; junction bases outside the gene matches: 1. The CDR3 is CASRGTGDYGYTF. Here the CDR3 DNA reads TGTGCCAGCAGGGGGACAGGGGACTATGGCTACACCTTC.

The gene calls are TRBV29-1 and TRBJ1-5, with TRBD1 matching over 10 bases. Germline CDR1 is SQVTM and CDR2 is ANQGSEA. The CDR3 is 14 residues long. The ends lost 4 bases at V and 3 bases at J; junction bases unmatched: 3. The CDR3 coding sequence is TGCAGCGTTGGAGGGACAGGGGTCAATCAGCCCCAGCATTTT. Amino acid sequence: CSVGGTGVNQPQHF.

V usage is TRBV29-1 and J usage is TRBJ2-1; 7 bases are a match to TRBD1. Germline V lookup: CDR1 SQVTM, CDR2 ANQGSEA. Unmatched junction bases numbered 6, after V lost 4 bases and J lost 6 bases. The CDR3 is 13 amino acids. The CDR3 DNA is TGCAGCGTTGGGCCTGCAGGGGGCAATGAGCAGTTCTTC. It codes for CSVGPAGGNEQFF.

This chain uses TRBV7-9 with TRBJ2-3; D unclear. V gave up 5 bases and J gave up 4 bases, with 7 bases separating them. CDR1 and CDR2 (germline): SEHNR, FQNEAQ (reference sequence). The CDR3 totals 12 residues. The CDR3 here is CASSPSPDTQYF. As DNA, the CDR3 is TGTGCCAGCAGCCCGAGTCCAGATACGCAGTATTTT.

This chain's CDR3 is CASSKGDRDSPYEQYF. The CDR3 DNA is TGTGCCAGTAGTAAAGGGGACAGGGATAGTCCCTACGAGCAGTACTTC. The rearrangement uses TRBV19 and TRBJ2-7; 9 bases match TRBD1. This CDR3 is 16 amino acids long. V dropped 4 bases and J dropped 2; count of bases not matched to a gene: 9. Germline CDR1 reads LNHDA; CDR2 reads SQIVND (reference sequence).

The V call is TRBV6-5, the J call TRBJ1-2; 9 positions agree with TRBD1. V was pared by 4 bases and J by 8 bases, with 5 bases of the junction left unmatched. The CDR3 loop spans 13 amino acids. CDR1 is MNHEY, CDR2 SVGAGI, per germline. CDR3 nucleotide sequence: TGTGCCAGCAGTTCCGGGACAGGGAAAGGCTACACCTTC. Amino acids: CASSSGTGKGYTF.

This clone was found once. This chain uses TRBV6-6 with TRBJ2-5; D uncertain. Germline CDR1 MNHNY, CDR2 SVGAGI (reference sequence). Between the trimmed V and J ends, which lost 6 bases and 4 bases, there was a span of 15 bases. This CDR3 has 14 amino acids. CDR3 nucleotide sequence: TGTGCCAGCAGCTTTGGGCTTTCACCAGAGACCCAGTACTTC. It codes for CASSFGLSPETQYF.